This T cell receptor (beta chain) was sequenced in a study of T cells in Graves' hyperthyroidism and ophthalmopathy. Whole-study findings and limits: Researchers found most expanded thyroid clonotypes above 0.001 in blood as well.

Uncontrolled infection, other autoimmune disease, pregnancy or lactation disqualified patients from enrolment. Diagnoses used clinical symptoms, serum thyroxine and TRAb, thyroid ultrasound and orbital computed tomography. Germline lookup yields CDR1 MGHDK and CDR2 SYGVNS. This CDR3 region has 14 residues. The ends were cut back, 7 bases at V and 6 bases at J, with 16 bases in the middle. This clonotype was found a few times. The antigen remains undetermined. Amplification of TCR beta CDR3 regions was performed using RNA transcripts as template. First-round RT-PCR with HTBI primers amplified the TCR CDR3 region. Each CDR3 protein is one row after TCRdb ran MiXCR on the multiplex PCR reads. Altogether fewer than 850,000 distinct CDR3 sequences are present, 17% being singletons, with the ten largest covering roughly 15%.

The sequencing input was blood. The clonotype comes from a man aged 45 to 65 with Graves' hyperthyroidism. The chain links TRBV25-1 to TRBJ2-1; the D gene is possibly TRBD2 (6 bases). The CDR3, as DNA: TGTGCCAGCAAAGGAGCGGGCCCCCGCAATGAGCAGTTCTTC. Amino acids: CASKGAGPRNEQFF.